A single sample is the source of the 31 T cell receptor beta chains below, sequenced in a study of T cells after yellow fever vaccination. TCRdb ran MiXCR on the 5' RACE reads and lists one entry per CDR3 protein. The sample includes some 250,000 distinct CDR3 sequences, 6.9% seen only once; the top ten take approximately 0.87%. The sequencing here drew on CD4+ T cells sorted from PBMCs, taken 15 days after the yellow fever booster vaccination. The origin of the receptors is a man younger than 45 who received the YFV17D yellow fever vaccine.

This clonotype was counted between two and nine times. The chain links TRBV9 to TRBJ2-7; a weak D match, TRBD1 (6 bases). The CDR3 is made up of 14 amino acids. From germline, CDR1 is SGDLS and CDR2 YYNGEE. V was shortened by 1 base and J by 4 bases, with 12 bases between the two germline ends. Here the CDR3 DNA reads TGTGCCAGCAGCGTAAATCCAGGGGCTTACGAGCAGTACTTC. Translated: CASSVNPGAYEQYF.

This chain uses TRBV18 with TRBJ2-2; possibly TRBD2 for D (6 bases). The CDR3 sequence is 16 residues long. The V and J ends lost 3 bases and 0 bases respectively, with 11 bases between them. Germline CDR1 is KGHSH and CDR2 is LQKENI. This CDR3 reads CASSPGTATNTGELFF. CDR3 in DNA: TGTGCCAGCTCACCTGGGACTGCAACGAACACCGGGGAGCTGTTTTTT.

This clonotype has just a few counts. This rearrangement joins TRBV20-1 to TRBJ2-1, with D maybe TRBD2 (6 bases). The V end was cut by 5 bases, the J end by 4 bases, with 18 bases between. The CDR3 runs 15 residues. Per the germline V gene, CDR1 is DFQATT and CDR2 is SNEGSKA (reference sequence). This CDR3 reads CSASPPVAVYNEQFF. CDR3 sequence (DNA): TGCAGTGCTTCCCCGCCGGTAGCGGTTTACAATGAGCAGTTCTTC.

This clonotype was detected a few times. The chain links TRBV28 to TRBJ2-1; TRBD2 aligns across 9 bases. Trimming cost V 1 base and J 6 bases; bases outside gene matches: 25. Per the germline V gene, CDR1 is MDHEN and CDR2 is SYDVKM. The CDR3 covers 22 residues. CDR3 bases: TGTGCCAGCAGTTTATACCCCCGGGGTTTGGGTAGCGGGAGCCGCCGGGCCAATGAGCAGTTCTTC. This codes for CASSLYPRGLGSGSRRANEQFF.

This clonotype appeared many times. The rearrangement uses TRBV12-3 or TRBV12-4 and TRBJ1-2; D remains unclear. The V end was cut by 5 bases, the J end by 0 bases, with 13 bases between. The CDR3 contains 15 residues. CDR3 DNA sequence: TGTGCCAGCAGTCCCAGTCCACCTGCTAACTATGGCTACACCTTC. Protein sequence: CASSPSPPANYGYTF.

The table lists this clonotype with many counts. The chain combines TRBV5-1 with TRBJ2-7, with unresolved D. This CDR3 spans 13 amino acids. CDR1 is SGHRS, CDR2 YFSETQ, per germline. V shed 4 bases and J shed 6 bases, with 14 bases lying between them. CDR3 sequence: CASSVGYSTEQYF. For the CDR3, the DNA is TGCGCCAGCAGCGTAGGGTATTCGACCGAGCAGTACTTC.

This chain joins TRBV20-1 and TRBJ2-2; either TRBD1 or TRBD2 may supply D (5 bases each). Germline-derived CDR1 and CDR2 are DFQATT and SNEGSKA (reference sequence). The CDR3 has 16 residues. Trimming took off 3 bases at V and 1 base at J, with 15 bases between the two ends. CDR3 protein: CSARGPGRRNTGELFF. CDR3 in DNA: TGCAGTGCTAGGGGACCGGGACGGCGGAACACCGGGGAGCTGTTTTTT.

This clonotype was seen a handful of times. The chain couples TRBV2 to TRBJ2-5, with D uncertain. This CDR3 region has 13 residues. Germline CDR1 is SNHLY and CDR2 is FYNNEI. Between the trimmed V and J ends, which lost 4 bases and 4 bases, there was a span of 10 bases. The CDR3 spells CASSALGRETQYF. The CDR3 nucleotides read TGTGCCAGCAGTGCCCTAGGGCGAGAGACCCAGTACTTC.

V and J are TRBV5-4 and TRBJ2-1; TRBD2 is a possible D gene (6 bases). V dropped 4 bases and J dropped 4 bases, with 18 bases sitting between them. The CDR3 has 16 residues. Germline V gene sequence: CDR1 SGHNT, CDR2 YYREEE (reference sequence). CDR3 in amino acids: CASSLPVGGEYNEQFF. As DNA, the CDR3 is TGTGCCAGCAGCCTGCCGGTCGGAGGGGAATACAATGAGCAGTTCTTC.

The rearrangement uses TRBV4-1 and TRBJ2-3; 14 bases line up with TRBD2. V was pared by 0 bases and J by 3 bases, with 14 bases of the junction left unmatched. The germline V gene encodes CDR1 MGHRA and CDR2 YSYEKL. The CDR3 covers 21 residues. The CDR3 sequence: CASSQDGTLFGLAGGTDTQYF. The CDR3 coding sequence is TGCGCCAGCAGCCAAGATGGGACCCTATTCGGACTAGCGGGAGGAACAGATACGCAGTATTTT.

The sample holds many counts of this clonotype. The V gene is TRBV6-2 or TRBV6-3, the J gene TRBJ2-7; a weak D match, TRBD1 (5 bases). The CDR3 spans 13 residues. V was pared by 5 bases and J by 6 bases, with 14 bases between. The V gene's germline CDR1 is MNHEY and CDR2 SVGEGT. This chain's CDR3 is CASSPRYQGEQYF. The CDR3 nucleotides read TGTGCCAGCAGTCCTCGGTACCAGGGCGAGCAGTACTTC.

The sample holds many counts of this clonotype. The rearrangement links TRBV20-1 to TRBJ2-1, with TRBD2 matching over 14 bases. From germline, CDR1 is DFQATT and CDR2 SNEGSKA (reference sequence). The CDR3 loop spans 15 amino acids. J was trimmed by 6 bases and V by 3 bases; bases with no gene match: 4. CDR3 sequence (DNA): TGCAGTGCTAGGGGACTAGCGGGAGTTCGCAATGAGCAGTTCTTC. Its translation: CSARGLAGVRNEQFF.

CDR3 sequence reads: CATRAQAGELFF. The CDR3 DNA follows: TGTGCCACCCGCGCACAAGCCGGGGAGCTGTTTTTT. The rearrangement links TRBV24-1 to TRBJ2-2; no definite D call. CDR3 size: 12 residues. Germline loops: CDR1 KGHDR, CDR2 SFDVKD. The V end was cut by 9 bases, the J end by 6 bases, with 10 bases between.

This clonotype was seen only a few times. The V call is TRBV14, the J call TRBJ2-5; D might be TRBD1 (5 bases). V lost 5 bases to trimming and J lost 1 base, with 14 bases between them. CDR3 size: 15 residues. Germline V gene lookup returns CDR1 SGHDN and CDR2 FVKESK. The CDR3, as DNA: TGTGCCAGCAGCGCTTGGGGCCTAAGCCAAGAGACCCAGTACTTC. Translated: CASSAWGLSQETQYF.

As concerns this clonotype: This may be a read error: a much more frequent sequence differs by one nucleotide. For the CDR3, the DNA is TGTGCCAGCAGTGTGACAGATCAGGGTGTCTACACCTTC. Protein sequence: CASSVTDQGVYTF. The V and J genes are TRBV12-3 or TRBV12-4 and TRBJ1-2, with a tentative D call TRBD1 (5 bases). CDR3 length: 13 residues. V lost 5 bases and J 10 bases, leaving 17 bases between the germline ends.

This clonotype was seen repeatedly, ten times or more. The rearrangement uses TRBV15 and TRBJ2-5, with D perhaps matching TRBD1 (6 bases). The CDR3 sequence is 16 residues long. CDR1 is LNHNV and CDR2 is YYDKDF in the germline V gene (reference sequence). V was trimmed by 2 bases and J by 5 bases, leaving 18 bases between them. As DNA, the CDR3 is TGTGCCACCAGCAGACGGACAGCCCTCCTCCCGGAGACCCAGTACTTC. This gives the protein CATSRRTALLPETQYF.

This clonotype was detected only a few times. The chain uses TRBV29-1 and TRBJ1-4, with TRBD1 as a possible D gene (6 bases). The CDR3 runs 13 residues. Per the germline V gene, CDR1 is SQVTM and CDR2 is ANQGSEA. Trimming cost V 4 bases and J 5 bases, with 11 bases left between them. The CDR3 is CSVVWDTNEKLFF. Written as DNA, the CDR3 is TGCAGCGTTGTATGGGACACCAATGAAAAACTGTTTTTT.

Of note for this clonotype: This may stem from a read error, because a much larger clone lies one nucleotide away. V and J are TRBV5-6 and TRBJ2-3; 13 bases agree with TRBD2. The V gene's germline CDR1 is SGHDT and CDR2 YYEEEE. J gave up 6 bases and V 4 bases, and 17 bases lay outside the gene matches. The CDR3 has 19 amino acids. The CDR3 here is CASSPTGTSGRASSDTQYF. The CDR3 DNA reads TGTGCCAGCAGCCCTACCGGAACTAGCGGGAGGGCCTCTAGTGATACGCAGTATTTT.

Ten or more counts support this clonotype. The DNA for the CDR3 is TGCAGCCTCCGGACTAGCGGGGGGCAAGAGACCCAGTACTTC. It specifies CSLRTSGGQETQYF. The V gene is TRBV29-1, the J gene TRBJ2-5; TRBD2 aligns across 14 bases. V gave up 8 bases and J gave up 2 bases; unmatched junction bases: 4. The CDR3 is 14 residues long. Germline CDR1 SQVTM, CDR2 ANQGSEA. Drawing the rest from reference TRBV29-1 and TRBJ2-5, the complete variable domain is SAVISQKPSRDICQRGTSLTIQCQVDSQVTMMFWYRQQPGQSLTLIATANQGSEATYESGFVIDKFPISRPNLTFSTLTVSNMSPEDSSIYLCSLRTSGGQETQYFGPGTRLLVL.

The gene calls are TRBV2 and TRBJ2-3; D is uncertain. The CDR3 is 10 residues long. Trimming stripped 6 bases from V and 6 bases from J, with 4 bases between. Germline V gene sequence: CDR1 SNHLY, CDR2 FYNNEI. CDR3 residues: CASSLDTQYF. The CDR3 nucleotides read TGTGCCAGCAGCCTCGATACGCAGTATTTT.

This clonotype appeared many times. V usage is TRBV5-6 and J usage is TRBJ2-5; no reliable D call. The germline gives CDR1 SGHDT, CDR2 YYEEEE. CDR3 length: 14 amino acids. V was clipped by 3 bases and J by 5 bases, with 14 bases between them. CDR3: CASSSSADVETQYF. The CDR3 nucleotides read TGTGCCAGCAGCTCGTCCGCCGATGTGGAGACCCAGTACTTC.

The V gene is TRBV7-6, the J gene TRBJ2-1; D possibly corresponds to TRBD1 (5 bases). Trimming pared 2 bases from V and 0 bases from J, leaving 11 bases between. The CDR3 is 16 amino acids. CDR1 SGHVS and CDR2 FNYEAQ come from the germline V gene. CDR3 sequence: CASSLRQGLSYNEQFF. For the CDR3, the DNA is TGTGCCAGCAGCTTACGTCAGGGCCTCTCCTACAATGAGCAGTTCTTC.

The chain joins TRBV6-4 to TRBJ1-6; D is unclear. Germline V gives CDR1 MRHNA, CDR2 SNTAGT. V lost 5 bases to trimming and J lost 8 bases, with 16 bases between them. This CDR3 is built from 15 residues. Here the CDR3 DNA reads TGTGCCAGCAGTCCTGGACGAGCCGGGGATTCACCCCTCCACTTT. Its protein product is CASSPGRAGDSPLHF.

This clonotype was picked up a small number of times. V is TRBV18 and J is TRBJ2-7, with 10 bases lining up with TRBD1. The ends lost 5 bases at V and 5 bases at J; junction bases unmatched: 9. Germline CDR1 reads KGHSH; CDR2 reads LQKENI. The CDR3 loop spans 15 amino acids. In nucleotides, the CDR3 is TGTGCCAGCTCATCCCGGGACAGGGGAAACCACGAGCAGTACTTC. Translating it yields CASSSRDRGNHEQYF. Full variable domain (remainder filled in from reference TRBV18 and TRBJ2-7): NAGVMQNPRHLVRRRGQEARLRCSPMKGHSHVYWYRQLPEEGLKFMVYLQKENIIDESGMPKERFSAEFPKEGPSILRIQQVVRGDSAAYFCASSSRDRGNHEQYFGPGTRLTVT.

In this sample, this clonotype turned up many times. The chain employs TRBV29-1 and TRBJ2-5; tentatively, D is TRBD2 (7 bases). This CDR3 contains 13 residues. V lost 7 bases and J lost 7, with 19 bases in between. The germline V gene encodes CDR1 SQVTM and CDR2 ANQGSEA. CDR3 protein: CSAGGSRGGTQYF. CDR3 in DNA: TGCAGCGCCGGAGGAAGTAGGGGGGGGACCCAGTACTTC.

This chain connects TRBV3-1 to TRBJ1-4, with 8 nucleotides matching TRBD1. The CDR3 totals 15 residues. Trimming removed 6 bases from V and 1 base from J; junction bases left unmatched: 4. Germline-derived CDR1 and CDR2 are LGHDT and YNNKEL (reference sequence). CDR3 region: CASRQTGETNEKLFF. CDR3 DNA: TGTGCCAGCAGACAGACAGGGGAAACTAATGAAAAACTGTTTTTT.

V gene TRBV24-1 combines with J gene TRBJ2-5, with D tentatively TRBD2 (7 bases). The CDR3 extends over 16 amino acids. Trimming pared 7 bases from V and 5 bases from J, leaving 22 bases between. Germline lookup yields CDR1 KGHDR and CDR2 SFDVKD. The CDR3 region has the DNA TGTGCCACCAGGAGGGGAGGGTACAGGGTCAAGGAGACCCAGTACTTC. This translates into CATRRGGYRVKETQYF.

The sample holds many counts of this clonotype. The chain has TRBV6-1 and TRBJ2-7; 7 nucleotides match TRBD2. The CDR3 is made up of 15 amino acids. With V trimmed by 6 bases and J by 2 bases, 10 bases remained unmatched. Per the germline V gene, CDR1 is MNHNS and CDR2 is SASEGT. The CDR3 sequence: CASSSGLVDTYEQYF. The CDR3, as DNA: TGTGCCAGCAGCTCCGGACTAGTTGATACCTACGAGCAGTACTTC.

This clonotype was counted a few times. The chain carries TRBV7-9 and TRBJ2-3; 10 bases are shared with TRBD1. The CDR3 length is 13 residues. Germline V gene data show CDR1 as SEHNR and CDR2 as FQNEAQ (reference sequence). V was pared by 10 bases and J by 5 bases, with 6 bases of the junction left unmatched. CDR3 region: CATRDRGLDTQYF. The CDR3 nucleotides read TGTGCCACCCGGGACAGGGGCCTAGATACGCAGTATTTT.

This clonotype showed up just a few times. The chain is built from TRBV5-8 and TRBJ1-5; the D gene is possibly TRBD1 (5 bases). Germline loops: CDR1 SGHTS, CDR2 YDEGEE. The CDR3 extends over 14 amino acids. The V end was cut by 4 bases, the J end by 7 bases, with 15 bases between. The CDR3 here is CASSKPGGGQPQHF. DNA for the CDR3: TGTGCCAGCAGCAAGCCGGGGGGGGGACAGCCCCAGCATTTT. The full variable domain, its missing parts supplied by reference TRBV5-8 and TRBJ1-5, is EAGVTQSPTHLIKTRGQQATLRCSPISGHTSVYWYQQALGLGLQFLLWYDEGEERNRGNFPPRFSGRQFPNYSSELNVNALELEDSALYLCASSKPGGGQPQHFGDGTRLSIL.

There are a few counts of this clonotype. CDR3 nucleotide sequence: TGTGCCAGCAGCCAAGAGAGATCGGGACGAGCCAAAAACATTCAGTACTTC. It encodes CASSQERSGRAKNIQYF. The V gene is TRBV3-1, the J gene TRBJ2-4; TRBD1 or TRBD2 may be the D gene (5 bases each). This CDR3 is built from 17 residues. The germline gives CDR1 LGHDT, CDR2 YNNKEL (reference sequence). V was trimmed by 0 bases and J by 0 bases, leaving 12 bases between them.